Included here is one T cell receptor (beta chain) sequence, with context. This clone's antigen is unknown. Per-base qualities were not stored, and no clone one base away is much larger. Library creation used RT-PCR. These reads were obtained on an Illumina HiSeq 2500. The raw public reads went through TCRdb reprocessing: fastp at Q25, MiXCR clone calling, in-frame beta chains kept. Each entry merges the rows of one CDR3 protein and shows their most common DNA and genes. The sample table contains some 300,000 distinct CDR3 sequences; only one count was recorded for around 20% of them. Clones ranked in the top ten supply over 9% of the sample. The data were taken from a study of response to subunit inactivated influenza vaccine (dated by TCRdb to the late 2010s). For the wider study: Deep quantitative profiling of the T cell receptor repertoire was used in the study to follow responses to a trivalent subunit inactivated influenza vaccine.

The paper's findings and limits, for the study overall: It was suggested by the authors that each seasonal influenza vaccination may recruit only a limited number of new T cells.

The CDR3 numbers 18 residues from cysteine through phenylalanine. The kept DNA is CDR3 alone, 54 bases in frame from the first base. At the junction V is shortened by 0 bases and J by 0 bases, with 18 bases in between. Taken from the germline V gene, the CDR1 and CDR2 loops are SGHTA and FQGNSA. The sequenced sample was PBMCs from blood, obtained around 22 months after vaccination. The V gene is TRBV7-2 and the J gene is TRBJ2-7; a weak D assignment points to TRBD1 (5 bases agree). The sequence came from a man aged 45 to 70 who received an inactivated influenza vaccine. Donor details come from another sample of the same person, matched by shared clones. The CDR3 sequence is CASSLAQGRSASSYEQYF. In nucleotide form, the sequence is TGTGCCAGCAGCTTAGCGCAGGGCCGGTCGGCCTCCTCCTACGAGCAGTACTTC.